The 30 T cell receptor beta chains given below trace back to one sample, sequenced in a study of breast tumors, draining lymph nodes, adjacent tissues. From the multiplex PCR reads, TCRdb called clonotypes with MiXCR, one entry per CDR3 protein. The table records approximately 180,000 distinct CDR3 sequences, 33% of them present only once. Breast cancer patients provided tissue from their axillary draining lymph nodes. Sequenced: axillary lymph node tissue. The receptors here all came from a female donor with breast cancer. Some clones in this sample may be carry-over from other donors' samples.

This clonotype was detected many times. The chain employs TRBV12-5 and TRBJ2-5; D may match TRBD1 or TRBD2 (5 bases each). This CDR3 contains 15 residues. V was cut by 4 bases and J by 2 bases, with 14 bases left in between. From germline, CDR1 is LGHNT and CDR2 FRNRAP. The CDR3 DNA sequence: TGTGCTAGTGGTTCCTTCCAGGGAGTTCAAGAGACCCAGTACTTC. It encodes CASGSFQGVQETQYF.

This clonotype was counted ten times or more. The chain joins TRBV6-6 to TRBJ1-6, with D possibly matching TRBD1 (5 bases). V shed 6 bases and J shed 18 bases, with 15 bases lying between them. The CDR3 totals 11 residues. CDR1 is MNHNY, CDR2 SVGAGI, per germline (reference sequence). CDR3 residues: CASRSGPLPHF. The CDR3 DNA follows: TGTGCCAGCAGGTCAGGGCCTCTTCCCCACTTT.

The CDR3 spells CASRRGELFF. The DNA for the CDR3 is TGTGCCAGCAGGCGAGGGGAGCTGTTTTTT. This chain joins TRBV6-6 and TRBJ2-2, with D hard to call. The CDR3 consists of 10 residues. Germline CDR1 and CDR2: MNHNY and SVGAGI (reference sequence). V was trimmed by 6 bases and J by 8 bases, leaving 4 bases between them.

This clonotype was detected many times. V gene TRBV7-2 combines with J gene TRBJ1-6; the D is unclear. Trimming pared 1 base from V and 5 bases from J, leaving 9 bases between. Germline V CDR1 and CDR2: SGHTA, FQGNSA. The CDR3 sequence is 15 residues long. The CDR3 loop reads CASSLVMRDNSPLHF. The CDR3 DNA sequence: TGTGCCAGCAGCTTAGTGATGAGGGATAATTCACCCCTCCACTTT.

A remark on this clonotype: This CDR3 is missing its conserved last phenylalanine or tryptophan, likely due to a read error. This CDR3 is CASSQRDRGYGYTL. In nucleotides, the CDR3 is TGTGCCAGCAGCCAAAGGGACCGAGGCTATGGCTACACCCTC. This chain uses TRBV7-8 with TRBJ1-2; D is possibly TRBD1 (5 bases). This CDR3 contains 14 residues. From germline, CDR1 is SGHVS and CDR2 FQNEAQ. V was pared by 5 bases and J by 4 bases, with 14 bases between.

This clonotype was detected ten times or more. The chain has TRBV5-1 and TRBJ2-7, with D uncertain. The V end was cut by 5 bases, the J end by 5 bases, with 14 bases between. This CDR3 has 13 amino acids. CDR1 is SGHRS, CDR2 YFSETQ, per germline. DNA for the CDR3: TGCGCCAGCAGTTCCGGACGTGAGAACGAGCAGTACTTC. Protein: CASSSGRENEQYF.

This clonotype appeared a few times. V is TRBV5-8 and J is TRBJ2-3; D unclear. The length of the CDR3 is 16 residues. V was cut by 2 bases and J by 1 base, with 14 bases left in between. Germline CDR1 SGHTS, CDR2 YDEGEE. The CDR3 DNA sequence: TGTGCCAGCAGCTTTTCTCGGGCGGCTGGCACAGATACGCAGTATTTT. As protein: CASSFSRAAGTDTQYF. Using reference TRBV5-8 and TRBJ2-3 for the parts outside the CDR3, the full variable domain is EAGVTQSPTHLIKTRGQQATLRCSPISGHTSVYWYQQALGLGLQFLLWYDEGEERNRGNFPPRFSGRQFPNYSSELNVNALELEDSALYLCASSFSRAAGTDTQYFGPGTRLTVL.

Worth noting for this clonotype: Its ends do not fully match the called genes, so a read error is possible. The chain links TRBV6-2 or TRBV6-3 to TRBJ2-7; no reliable D call. There are 11 residues in the CDR3. CDR1 is MNHEY, CDR2 SVGEGT, per germline. DNA for the CDR3: TGTGCCAGCAGTCACTCGGACGAGCAGTACTTC. This gives the protein CASSHSDEQYF.

This clonotype appeared many times. V and J are TRBV6-1 and TRBJ1-4; no firm D call. CDR3 size: 16 residues. Trimming left V 5 bases short and J 1 base short, with 14 bases between. Germline-derived CDR1 and CDR2 are MNHNS and SASEGT. CDR3 protein: CASSPDPNRTNEKLFF. The CDR3, as DNA: TGTGCCAGCAGTCCAGACCCGAACCGAACTAATGAAAAACTGTTTTTT.

This clonotype was detected ten times or more. The chain employs TRBV11-2 and TRBJ2-7, with a tentative D call TRBD2 (6 bases). This CDR3 is built from 17 residues. The germline V gene encodes CDR1 SGHAT and CDR2 FQNNGV. V was cut by 2 bases and J by 4 bases, with 21 bases left in between. CDR3 sequence (DNA): TGTGCCAGCAGCTTAATAAGGAATCCGGAGGGCCGGTACGAGCAGTACTTC. Its translation is CASSLIRNPEGRYEQYF. The complete variable domain, with remaining parts taken from reference TRBV11-2 and TRBJ2-7, reads EAGVAQSPRYKIIEKRQSVAFWCNPISGHATLYWYQQILGQGPKLLIQFQNNGVVDDSQLPKDRFSAERLKGVDSTLKIQPAKLEDSAVYLCASSLIRNPEGRYEQYFGPGTRLTVT.

This clonotype was seen a few times. The V gene is TRBV9, the J gene TRBJ1-2, with TRBD1 matching 8 bases. Germline V gene sequence: CDR1 SGDLS, CDR2 YYNGEE. This CDR3 is 15 amino acids long. After removal of 0 bases from V and 7 bases from J, the junction contained 8 bases not matched to a gene. The CDR3 sequence is CASSVASTGEAGYTF. The CDR3 DNA reads as TGTGCCAGCAGCGTAGCATCGACAGGGGAGGCTGGCTACACCTTC. The whole variable domain, remainder taken from reference TRBV9 and TRBJ1-2, is DSGVTQTPKHLITATGQRVTLRCSPRSGDLSVYWYQQSLDQGLQFLIQYYNGEERAKGNILERFSAQQFPDLHSELNLSSLELGDSALYFCASSVASTGEAGYTFGSGTRLTVV.

This clonotype was observed at least ten times. This chain uses TRBV19 with TRBJ2-3; 9 positions agree with TRBD1. Germline lookup yields CDR1 LNHDA and CDR2 SQIVND (reference sequence). V trimming: 6 bases; J trimming: 4 bases; junction bases outside the gene matches: 11. This CDR3 region has 16 residues. CDR3 in amino acids: CASSRPGQGSADTQYF. CDR3 DNA: TGTGCCAGTAGCCGGCCAGGACAGGGGAGCGCAGATACGCAGTATTTT. The full variable domain, in which reference TRBV19 and TRBJ2-3 provide the parts outside the CDR3, is DGGITQSPKYLFRKEGQNVTLSCEQNLNHDAMYWYRQDPGQGLRLIYYSQIVNDFQKGDIAEGYSVSREKKESFPLTVTSAQKNPTAFYLCASSRPGQGSADTQYFGPGTRLTVL.

Ten or more counts support this clonotype. CDR3 in amino acids: CASSWTSGAYNEQFF. In DNA, the CDR3 is TGTGCCAGCAGCTGGACTAGCGGAGCCTACAATGAGCAGTTCTTC. The chain carries TRBV7-2 and TRBJ2-1; TRBD2 agrees at 10 bases. The V gene's germline CDR1 is SGHTA and CDR2 FQGNSA. With 4 bases clipped from V and 2 bases from J, the junction kept 2 bases outside the gene matches. The CDR3 contains 15 residues.

There are many counts of this clonotype. The V gene is TRBV29-1, the J gene TRBJ2-7; D gene unclear. The germline V gene encodes CDR1 SQVTM and CDR2 ANQGSEA. The CDR3 extends over 11 amino acids. V was clipped by 3 bases and J by 3 bases, with 6 bases between them. CDR3 bases: TGCAGCGTTGAGAGCAGCTACGAGCAGTACTTC. Its translation is CSVESSYEQYF.

Of note for this clonotype: This may stem from a read error, because a much larger clone lies one nucleotide away. The CDR3 sequence: CASSLYGEGGSHTDTQYF. The DNA of the CDR3 is TGTGCCAGCAGTTTATACGGAGAGGGCGGGAGTCACACAGATACGCAGTATTTT. The chain joins TRBV28 to TRBJ2-3, with 7 bases lining up with TRBD2. After removal of 1 base from V and 2 bases from J, the junction contained 12 bases not matched to a gene. The CDR3 consists of 18 residues. In germline, CDR1 is MDHEN, CDR2 SYDVKM.

This clonotype was seen many times. This chain uses TRBV5-6 with TRBJ1-6, with D maybe TRBD1 (5 bases). The germline CDR1 and CDR2 sequences are SGHDT and YYEEEE. CDR3 size: 18 residues. V lost 4 bases and J lost 2, with 19 bases in between. The CDR3 nucleotides are TGTGCCAGCAGCCTAAGGGACGCACTTCAAGCCTATAATTCACCCCTCCACTTT. Its protein product is CASSLRDALQAYNSPLHF.

In its sample, this clonotype was seen a few times. It may be a read error: a sequence one base away is much more abundant. Given the absence of the conserved phenylalanine or tryptophan at the CDR3 end, a read error is likely. CDR3 in amino acids: CASNLGGANTDTQYS. The CDR3 bases are TGTGCCAGCAATTTAGGGGGGGCAAACACAGATACGCAGTATTCT. The chain couples TRBV3-1 to TRBJ2-3, with D tentatively TRBD2 (7 bases). Germline V gene sequence: CDR1 LGHDT, CDR2 YNNKEL (reference sequence). The V gene lost 7 bases and the J gene lost 2 bases, with 16 bases spanning the gap. The CDR3 has 15 amino acids.

There are many counts of this clonotype. The chain employs TRBV12-5 and TRBJ2-7; TRBD1 agrees at 7 bases. The CDR3 is made up of 13 amino acids. Germline V gene lookup returns CDR1 LGHNT and CDR2 FRNRAP. Losses at the gene ends were 5 bases for V and 6 bases for J; bases not matched to a gene: 7. As DNA, the CDR3 is TGTGCTAGTGGTCCCCGGGACAGCGGCGAGCAGTACTTC. Its translation is CASGPRDSGEQYF.

About this clonotype itself: The CDR3 carries no conserved terminal phenylalanine or tryptophan, so it likely arises from a read error. The gene calls are TRBV7-3 and TRBJ2-6; 7 positions match TRBD2. V lost 3 bases, J lost 3 bases, and 5 bases stayed unmatched. The CDR3 totals 16 residues. The germline V gene encodes CDR1 SGHTA and CDR2 FQGTGA. CDR3 nucleotides: TGTGCCAGCAGCTTTGGGGGGGGGAGTGGGGCCAACGTCCTGACTCTC. The encoded protein is CASSFGGGSGANVLTL.

The rearrangement links TRBV11-3 to TRBJ2-7, with D uncertain. CDR3 length: 15 amino acids. The V gene's germline CDR1 is SGHNT and CDR2 YENEEA. Trimming left V 4 bases short and J 7 bases short, with 20 bases between. The CDR3 loop is CASSYHSATLEEQYF. Here the CDR3 DNA reads TGTGCCAGCAGCTACCACAGTGCCACACTTGAAGAGCAGTACTTC.

This clonotype was seen ten or more times. The CDR3 sequence is CASRPTGGPGNTIYF. CDR3 nucleotides: TGTGCCAGCAGACCGACAGGGGGACCTGGAAACACCATATATTTT. The chain has TRBV5-6 and TRBJ1-3; 9 bases agree with TRBD1. Trimming took 5 bases from V and 2 from J; bases not matched to a gene: 5. This CDR3 is built from 15 residues. Per germline, CDR1 SGHDT and CDR2 YYEEEE.

This clonotype was observed a few times. This chain uses TRBV11-3 with TRBJ1-1; unclear D gene. In germline, CDR1 is SGHNT, CDR2 YENEEA. The CDR3 length is 15 residues. The V and J ends lost 0 bases and 4 bases respectively, with 12 bases between them. CDR3 bases: TGTGCCAGCAGCTTAGATGGTAGGGAAGGCACTGAAGCTTTCTTT. Translated: CASSLDGREGTEAFF.

Comment on this clonotype: A much larger clone is a single base away; this may be a read error. V gene TRBV12-3 or TRBV12-4 combines with J gene TRBJ1-1; TRBD1 matches 7 bases. The CDR3 extends over 12 amino acids. V trimming: 11 bases; J trimming: 7 bases; junction bases outside the gene matches: 10. CDR3 amino acids: CAGTLTGIEAFF. The DNA of the CDR3 is TGTGCCGGCACCCTGACAGGGATTGAAGCTTTCTTT.

This clonotype came up many times. The chain uses TRBV20-1 and TRBJ2-1, with TRBD1 matching 8 bases. The CDR3 consists of 16 residues. The germline V gene encodes CDR1 DFQATT and CDR2 SNEGSKA (reference sequence). Trimming at V came to 5 bases and at J to 3 bases, leaving 12 bases not matched to a gene. CDR3 amino acids: CSAYRSDRVVYNEQFF. CDR3 sequence (DNA): TGCAGTGCTTACCGATCGGACAGGGTTGTCTACAATGAGCAGTTCTTC.

The V gene is TRBV5-1, the J gene TRBJ1-1; no clear D gene. Per germline, CDR1 SGHRS and CDR2 YFSETQ. This CDR3 spans 12 amino acids. Trimming shortened V by 1 base and J by 11 bases, and 12 bases separated the two germline ends. This CDR3 is CASSLRGSSAFF. CDR3 sequence (DNA): TGCGCCAGCAGCTTGAGAGGGAGTTCGGCTTTCTTT.

This clonotype was observed at least ten times. The chain joins TRBV9 to TRBJ1-2; D not certain. V lost 0 bases to trimming and J lost 3 bases, with 9 bases between them. The CDR3 extends over 14 amino acids. Germline V gives CDR1 SGDLS, CDR2 YYNGEE. CDR3 amino acids: CASSVDGKHYGYTF. CDR3 DNA: TGTGCCAGCAGCGTAGATGGGAAACACTATGGCTACACCTTC.

This chain's CDR3 is CASSSGQGTSTDTQYF. Written as DNA, the CDR3 is TGTGCCAGCAGCTCAGGACAGGGAACTAGCACAGATACGCAGTATTTT. The chain joins TRBV7-3 to TRBJ2-3, with 8 bases lining up with TRBD1. V dropped 4 bases and J dropped 0; count of bases not matched to a gene: 6. Germline CDR1 reads SGHTA; CDR2 reads FQGTGA. The CDR3 has 16 residues.

This clonotype has ten or more counts. The chain combines TRBV7-8 with TRBJ2-6, with D perhaps TRBD1 (6 bases). V dropped 0 bases and J dropped 1 base, with 7 bases sitting between them. This CDR3 spans 16 amino acids. Germline CDR1 reads SGHVS; CDR2 reads FQNEAQ. CDR3 nucleotide sequence: TGTGCCAGCAGCTTAGCCCAGGGGTCTGGGGCCAACGTCCTGACTTTC. Translating it yields CASSLAQGSGANVLTF.

This clonotype was counted many times. The gene calls are TRBV11-1 and TRBJ2-7; possibly TRBD1 for D (6 bases). Trimming took 5 bases from V and 4 from J, leaving 15 bases between them. The germline CDR1 and CDR2 sequences are SGHAT and FQDESV (reference sequence). This CDR3 comprises 14 residues. This CDR3 reads CASSRIWGQYEQYF. Here the CDR3 DNA reads TGTGCCAGCAGCCGGATTTGGGGGCAATACGAGCAGTACTTC. The full variable domain, rest sourced from reference TRBV11-1 and TRBJ2-7, is EAEVAQSPRYKITEKSQAVAFWCDPISGHATLYWYRQILGQGPELLVQFQDESVVDDSQLPKDRFSAERLKGVDSTLKIQPAELGDSAMYLCASSRIWGQYEQYFGPGTRLTVT.

This clonotype was seen repeatedly, ten times or more. The J gene is TRBJ1-2, the V gene TRBV20-1; D perhaps matches TRBD1 (5 bases). This CDR3 region has 17 residues. Trimming removed 2 bases at V and 4 bases at J, with 23 bases between. Germline CDR1 and CDR2: DFQATT and SNEGSKA (reference sequence). In DNA, the CDR3 is TGCAGTGCTAGACCCTCGGGAGCCAGGGAGGGAGGCTATGGCTACACCTTC. Its protein is CSARPSGAREGGYGYTF.